This T cell receptor (beta chain) was recorded in a study of blood T cell repertoires in COVID-19. Study-level information: Sources were T cells, B-cell-depleted T cells, or PBMCs; the material itself was cDNA or gDNA.

Trimming cost V 4 bases and J 0 bases; bases outside gene matches: 4. The CDR3 sequence is 15 residues long. Germline V gene lookup returns CDR1 MGHRA and CDR2 YSYEKL. Method: immunoSEQ multiplex PCR; TCRdb's copy keeps in-frame clones and lacks some. The sample gives about 74,000 clones, around 90% of which show up once; roughly 1.9% is in the top ten. This clone is a singleton in its sample. The sequence came from a woman older than 75 with active or convalescent COVID-19. Sequences were obtained from peripheral blood. This chain links TRBV4-1 with TRBJ2-3, with 7 bases that match TRBD2. CDR3 in amino acids: CASSLTSVSTDTQYF. The CDR3 DNA follows: TGCGCCAGCAGCCTCACTAGCGTTAGCACAGATACGCAGTATTTT.